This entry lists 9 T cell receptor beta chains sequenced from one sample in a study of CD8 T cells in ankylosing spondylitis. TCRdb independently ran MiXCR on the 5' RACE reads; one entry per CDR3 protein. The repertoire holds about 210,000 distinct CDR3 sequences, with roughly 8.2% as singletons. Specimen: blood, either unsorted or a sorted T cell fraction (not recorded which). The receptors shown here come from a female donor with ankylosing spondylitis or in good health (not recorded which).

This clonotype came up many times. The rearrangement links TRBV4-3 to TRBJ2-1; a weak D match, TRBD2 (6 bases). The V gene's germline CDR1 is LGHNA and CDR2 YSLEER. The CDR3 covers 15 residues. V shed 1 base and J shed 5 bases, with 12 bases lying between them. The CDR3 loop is CASSQAIWTNNEQFF. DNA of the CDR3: TGCGCCAGCAGCCAAGCGATTTGGACTAACAATGAGCAGTTCTTC.

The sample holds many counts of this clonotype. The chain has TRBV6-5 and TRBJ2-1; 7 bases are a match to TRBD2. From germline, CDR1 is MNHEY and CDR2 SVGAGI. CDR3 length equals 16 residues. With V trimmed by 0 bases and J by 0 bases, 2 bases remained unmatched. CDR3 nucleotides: TGTGCCAGCAGTTACTCGGGGGGGGGCTCCTACAATGAGCAGTTCTTC. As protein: CASSYSGGGSYNEQFF.

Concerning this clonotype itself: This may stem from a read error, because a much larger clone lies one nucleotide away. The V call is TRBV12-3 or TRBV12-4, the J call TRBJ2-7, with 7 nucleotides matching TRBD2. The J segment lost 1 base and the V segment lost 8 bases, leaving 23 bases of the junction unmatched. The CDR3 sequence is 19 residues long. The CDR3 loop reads CASCRGTAGVGRRSYEQYF. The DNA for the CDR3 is TGTGCCAGCTGCCGGGGGACGGCGGGAGTCGGGAGAAGGTCCTACGAGCAGTACTTC.

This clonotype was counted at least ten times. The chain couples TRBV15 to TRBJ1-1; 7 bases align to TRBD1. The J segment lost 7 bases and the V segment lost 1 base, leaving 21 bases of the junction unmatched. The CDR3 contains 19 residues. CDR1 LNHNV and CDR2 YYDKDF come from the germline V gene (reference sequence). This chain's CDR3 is CATSRVRGQWTRAGHEAFF. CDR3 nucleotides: TGTGCCACCAGCAGAGTAAGGGGGCAGTGGACGAGGGCAGGTCATGAAGCTTTCTTT. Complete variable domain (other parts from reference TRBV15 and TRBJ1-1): DAMVIQNPRYQVTQFGKPVTLSCSQTLNHNVMYWYQQKSSQAPKLLFHYYDKDFNNEADTPDNFQSRRPNTSFCFLDIRSPGLGDTAMYLCATSRVRGQWTRAGHEAFFGQGTRLTVV.

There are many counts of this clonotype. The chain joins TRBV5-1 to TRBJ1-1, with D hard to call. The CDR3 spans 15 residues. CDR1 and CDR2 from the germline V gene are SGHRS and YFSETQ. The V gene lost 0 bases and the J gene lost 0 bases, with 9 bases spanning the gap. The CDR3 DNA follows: TGCGCCAGCAGCTTGGTCGGTAGCCTGAACACTGAAGCTTTCTTT. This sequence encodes CASSLVGSLNTEAFF.

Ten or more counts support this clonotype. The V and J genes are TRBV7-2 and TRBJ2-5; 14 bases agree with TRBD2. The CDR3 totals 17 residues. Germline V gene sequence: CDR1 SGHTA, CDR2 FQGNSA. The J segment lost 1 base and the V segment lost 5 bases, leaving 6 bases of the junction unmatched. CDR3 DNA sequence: TGTGCCAGCAGCCGAGCCGGGACTAGCGGGAGCCAAGAGACCCAGTACTTC. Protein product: CASSRAGTSGSQETQYF.

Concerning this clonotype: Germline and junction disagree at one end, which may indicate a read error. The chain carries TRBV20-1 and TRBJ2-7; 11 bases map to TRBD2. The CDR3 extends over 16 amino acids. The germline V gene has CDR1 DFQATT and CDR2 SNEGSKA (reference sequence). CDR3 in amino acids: CCARPFRTSGHYEQYF. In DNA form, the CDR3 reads TGCTGTGCTAGACCCTTCAGGACTAGCGGGCACTACGAGCAGTACTTC.

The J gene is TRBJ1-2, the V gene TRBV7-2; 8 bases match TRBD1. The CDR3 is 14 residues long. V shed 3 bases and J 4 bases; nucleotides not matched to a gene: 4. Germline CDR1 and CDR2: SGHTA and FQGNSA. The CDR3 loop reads CASSFTGGGYGYTF. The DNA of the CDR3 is TGTGCCAGCAGCTTTACAGGGGGGGGCTATGGCTACACCTTC.

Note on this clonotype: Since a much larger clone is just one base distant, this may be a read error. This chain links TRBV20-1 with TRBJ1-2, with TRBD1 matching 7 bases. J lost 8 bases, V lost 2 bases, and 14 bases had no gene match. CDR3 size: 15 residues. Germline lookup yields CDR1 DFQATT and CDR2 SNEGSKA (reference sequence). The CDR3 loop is CSARQLEMQGEGYTF. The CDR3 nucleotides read TGCAGTGCTAGACAACTAGAAATGCAGGGGGAGGGCTACACCTTC.